The clone carrying this T cell receptor beta chain has a handful of counts. The antigen is not known. The source of the sample is a study of blood T cells in healthy people across ages. General study results and limits: Any changes in expanded clonotypes were possibly confounded, as donor CMV status remained unknown. Naive T cell percentage strongly correlated with TCR beta diversity.

This CDR3 region has 17 residues. The germline V gene encodes CDR1 SEHNR and CDR2 FQNEAQ (reference sequence). V lost 2 bases to trimming and J lost 9 bases; unmatched junction nucleotides: 13. Next came a second PCR, run for about 7 to 12 cycles, which used a sample-barcoded 5' primer along with a J-beta primer mix. Paired-end reads containing CDR3 totaled no fewer than 2.5 million for each sample. TCRdb re-called the 5' RACE reads through MiXCR, storing one row per CDR3 protein. The sample includes 550,000 to 600,000 distinct CDR3 sequences, around 48% of them seen just once. The sequencing input was blood. V gene TRBV7-9 combines with J gene TRBJ2-1; 10 bases map to TRBD2. This clonotype was obtained from a man at least 80 years old in good health. In nucleotides, the CDR3 is TGTGCCAGCAGCTTAACGGTTCTGGCTAGCGGGAGTGGTGAGCAGTTCTTC. This codes for CASSLTVLASGSGEQFF.